This TCR beta chain was profiled in a study of response to subunit inactivated influenza vaccine. TCRdb called the RT-PCR reads again in MiXCR, with one record for every CDR3 protein. The repertoire has some 570,000 distinct CDR3 sequences, about 11% of them found once; the top ten carry approximately 10%. V shed 5 bases, J shed 5 bases, and the junction held 10 bases outside the gene matches. The germline V gene has CDR1 SGHKS and CDR2 YYEKEE (reference sequence). This CDR3 contains 15 residues. The same data also contributed to another study, on T cells expressing NK-cell markers. From that report: Researchers built TCR beta cDNA using 5'RACE template switching with UMIs. Most of the eight sequenced donors tested HCMV-seropositive; one tested seronegative. Several of the experiments relied on an anti-gamma-delta TCR antibody so that only alpha-beta TCR T cells were sorted. Of CD8+ T cells, 1.0-7.0% belonged to dominant NKG2C+ clonotypes in several donors. One observes that, in a few donors, these clonotypes were also the leading ones within the CD3+CD56-NKG2C+ fraction.

The rearrangement links TRBV5-5 to TRBJ2-3; 8 bases are shared with TRBD2. The sample here was PBMCs from blood, taken on the day of vaccination. This clonotype was sampled from a man aged 45-65 years who received an inactivated influenza vaccine. CDR3 sequence (DNA): TGTGCCAGCAGTTCCGTAGCGGGGAATAGAGATACGCAGTATTTT. Translating gives CASSSVAGNRDTQYF.